This TCR beta chain stems from a study of regulatory T cells in long-lasting Graves disease (dated by TCRdb to about 2021). General notes on the study: Persistent Graves' disease meant more than 5 years of antithyroid drug treatment with TSH receptor autoantibodies that stayed positive. Persistent Graves' disease patients in the clinical cohort had taken antithyroid drugs for 9 to 11 years on average. Patients with persistent Graves' disease were compared with patients with newly diagnosed Graves' disease using TCR sequencing and RNA sequencing of peripheral blood. TCR sequencing covered roughly 13 persistent and around 20 newly diagnosed Graves' disease patients, 33 samples in total. The study was registered as a clinical trial and conducted in China. Points the paper makes about the study in general: TRBV28, TRBJ1-2 and TRBJ2-5 were preferentially used in persistent disease, while TRBV20-1 and TRBJ2-1 were favored in newly diagnosed disease. Lower TCR Shannon entropy and fewer highly expanded clones were observed in persistent Graves' disease patients than in newly diagnosed patients, which suggested clonal expansion. Only peripheral blood was studied, because thyroid tissue, the primary lesion, was inaccessible. Sequencing and analysis were restricted to the TCR beta chain. As a limitation, the authors acknowledged that the small sample size may reduce accuracy. Patients with persistent disease shared more public clonotypes (roughly 2,900) than newly diagnosed patients did (nearly 1,000).

The library came from multiplex PCR. Sequenced on an Illumina HiSeq 4000. CDR3 regions were amplified by Arm-PCR with iRepertoire HTBI primers to construct TCR beta libraries. Gel purification was performed on PCR products prior to sequencing. The study's processing was this. Gene usage analysis of CDR3 amino acid clonotypes relied on the roughly 58 TRBV and 14 TRBJ segments identified across samples. Filtered high-quality paired reads were merged into contigs using COPE and FqMerger. BLAST was used to align contigs to the IMGT TRBV, TRBD and TRBJ reference genes, and CDR3 was defined following IMGT. Any clonotype with a frequency above 0.1% was classified as a highly expanded clone. Shannon entropy was used to measure repertoire diversity, and the Gini coefficient was used to measure V-J evenness. A clonotype was considered public if more than one individual shared it. Using fastp at Q25 and MiXCR, TCRdb reprocessed the public reads and kept productive beta chains. Entries that share a CDR3 protein sequence are merged under the most common genes and DNA. TCRdb, not the original authors, processed these V and J calls. The sample data list a few hundred thousand distinct CDR3 sequences, and around 20% of these were observed just once. About 26% of the sample rests with the top ten.

About this clonotype itself: Its target antigen remains unknown. No much larger clonotype is one base removed from it; base qualities were not supplied.

CDR3 length: 15 amino acids, cysteine to phenylalanine. CDR3 DNA is the only sequence kept; it has 45 bases, read in frame from the first base. CDR1 and CDR2 (MNHEY, SVGEGT) derive from the germline V gene. Trimming accounts for 5 bases at V and 4 bases at J, while the number of junction bases matched to no gene is 10. The meaning of the sample's time point label: persistent/refractory GD, antithyroid drugs over 5 years with positive TRAb. RNA was extracted from PBMCs in TRIzol for both TCR sequencing and RNA sequencing. The diagnosis of Graves' disease followed American Thyroid Association guidelines. Recruitment of patients was carried out at an endocrinology department in Xi'an, China. Each patient gave 8.5 to 9.5 milliliters of peripheral blood, collected in an EDTA anticoagulant tube. Ficoll Paque Plus density gradient separation was used to isolate PBMCs, and no further T cell sorting was done. An Agilent 2100 Bioanalyzer and agarose gel were used to check RNA quality, and a NanoDrop 2000 was used to measure RNA concentration.

The V and J genes are TRBV6-2 or TRBV6-3 and TRBJ2-7, with TRBD1 matching 8 junction bases. The sequence derives from a female donor with Graves disease. The material was peripheral blood mononuclear cells (PBMCs), obtained when the disease was refractory, from a patient treated with antithyroid drugs. The CDR3 region has the sequence CASSRSSGQGYEQYF. In nucleotide form, the sequence is TGTGCCAGCAGTCGCTCCTCAGGACAGGGTTACGAGCAGTACTTC.